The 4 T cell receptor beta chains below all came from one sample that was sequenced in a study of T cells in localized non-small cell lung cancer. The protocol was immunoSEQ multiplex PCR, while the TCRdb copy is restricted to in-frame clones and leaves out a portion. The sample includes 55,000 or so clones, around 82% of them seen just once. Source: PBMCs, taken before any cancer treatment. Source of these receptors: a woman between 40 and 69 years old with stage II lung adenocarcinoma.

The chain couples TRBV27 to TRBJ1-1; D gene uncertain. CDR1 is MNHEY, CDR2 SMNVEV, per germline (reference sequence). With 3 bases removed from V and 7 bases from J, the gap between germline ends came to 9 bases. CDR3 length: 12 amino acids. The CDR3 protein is CASSLGGSEAFF. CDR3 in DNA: TGTGCCAGCAGTTTGGGAGGCAGTGAAGCTTTCTTT.

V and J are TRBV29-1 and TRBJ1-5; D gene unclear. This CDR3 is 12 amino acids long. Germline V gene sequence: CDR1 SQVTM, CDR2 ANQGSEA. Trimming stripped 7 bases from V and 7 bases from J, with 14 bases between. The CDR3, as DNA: TGCAGCGCTGCCATCGGTGGCCAGCCCCAGCATTTT. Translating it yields CSAAIGGQPQHF.

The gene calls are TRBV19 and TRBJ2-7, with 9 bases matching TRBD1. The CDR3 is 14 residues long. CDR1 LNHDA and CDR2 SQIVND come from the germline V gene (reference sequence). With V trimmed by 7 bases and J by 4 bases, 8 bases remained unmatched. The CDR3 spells CASTKRGTGYEQYF. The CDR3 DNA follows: TGTGCCAGTACCAAGAGGGGGACAGGGTACGAGCAGTACTTC.

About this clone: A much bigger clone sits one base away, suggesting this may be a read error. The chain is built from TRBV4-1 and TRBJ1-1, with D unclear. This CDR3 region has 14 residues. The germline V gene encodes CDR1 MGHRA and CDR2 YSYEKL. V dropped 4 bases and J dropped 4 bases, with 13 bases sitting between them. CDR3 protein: CASSPRLLGTEAFF. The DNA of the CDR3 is TGCGCCAGCAGCCCACGACTCTTGGGCACTGAAGCTTTCTTT.